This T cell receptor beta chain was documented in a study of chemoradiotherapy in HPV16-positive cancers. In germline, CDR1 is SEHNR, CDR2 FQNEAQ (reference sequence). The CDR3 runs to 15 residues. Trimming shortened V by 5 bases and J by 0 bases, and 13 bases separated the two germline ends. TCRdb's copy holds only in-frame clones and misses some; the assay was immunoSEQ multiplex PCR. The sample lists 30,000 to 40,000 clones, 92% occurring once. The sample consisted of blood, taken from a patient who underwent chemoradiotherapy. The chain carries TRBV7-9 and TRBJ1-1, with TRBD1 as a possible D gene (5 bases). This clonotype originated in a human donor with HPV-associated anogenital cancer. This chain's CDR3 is CASSPRQRLNTEAFF. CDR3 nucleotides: TGTGCCAGCAGCCCCAGACAGAGACTGAACACTGAAGCTTTCTTT.